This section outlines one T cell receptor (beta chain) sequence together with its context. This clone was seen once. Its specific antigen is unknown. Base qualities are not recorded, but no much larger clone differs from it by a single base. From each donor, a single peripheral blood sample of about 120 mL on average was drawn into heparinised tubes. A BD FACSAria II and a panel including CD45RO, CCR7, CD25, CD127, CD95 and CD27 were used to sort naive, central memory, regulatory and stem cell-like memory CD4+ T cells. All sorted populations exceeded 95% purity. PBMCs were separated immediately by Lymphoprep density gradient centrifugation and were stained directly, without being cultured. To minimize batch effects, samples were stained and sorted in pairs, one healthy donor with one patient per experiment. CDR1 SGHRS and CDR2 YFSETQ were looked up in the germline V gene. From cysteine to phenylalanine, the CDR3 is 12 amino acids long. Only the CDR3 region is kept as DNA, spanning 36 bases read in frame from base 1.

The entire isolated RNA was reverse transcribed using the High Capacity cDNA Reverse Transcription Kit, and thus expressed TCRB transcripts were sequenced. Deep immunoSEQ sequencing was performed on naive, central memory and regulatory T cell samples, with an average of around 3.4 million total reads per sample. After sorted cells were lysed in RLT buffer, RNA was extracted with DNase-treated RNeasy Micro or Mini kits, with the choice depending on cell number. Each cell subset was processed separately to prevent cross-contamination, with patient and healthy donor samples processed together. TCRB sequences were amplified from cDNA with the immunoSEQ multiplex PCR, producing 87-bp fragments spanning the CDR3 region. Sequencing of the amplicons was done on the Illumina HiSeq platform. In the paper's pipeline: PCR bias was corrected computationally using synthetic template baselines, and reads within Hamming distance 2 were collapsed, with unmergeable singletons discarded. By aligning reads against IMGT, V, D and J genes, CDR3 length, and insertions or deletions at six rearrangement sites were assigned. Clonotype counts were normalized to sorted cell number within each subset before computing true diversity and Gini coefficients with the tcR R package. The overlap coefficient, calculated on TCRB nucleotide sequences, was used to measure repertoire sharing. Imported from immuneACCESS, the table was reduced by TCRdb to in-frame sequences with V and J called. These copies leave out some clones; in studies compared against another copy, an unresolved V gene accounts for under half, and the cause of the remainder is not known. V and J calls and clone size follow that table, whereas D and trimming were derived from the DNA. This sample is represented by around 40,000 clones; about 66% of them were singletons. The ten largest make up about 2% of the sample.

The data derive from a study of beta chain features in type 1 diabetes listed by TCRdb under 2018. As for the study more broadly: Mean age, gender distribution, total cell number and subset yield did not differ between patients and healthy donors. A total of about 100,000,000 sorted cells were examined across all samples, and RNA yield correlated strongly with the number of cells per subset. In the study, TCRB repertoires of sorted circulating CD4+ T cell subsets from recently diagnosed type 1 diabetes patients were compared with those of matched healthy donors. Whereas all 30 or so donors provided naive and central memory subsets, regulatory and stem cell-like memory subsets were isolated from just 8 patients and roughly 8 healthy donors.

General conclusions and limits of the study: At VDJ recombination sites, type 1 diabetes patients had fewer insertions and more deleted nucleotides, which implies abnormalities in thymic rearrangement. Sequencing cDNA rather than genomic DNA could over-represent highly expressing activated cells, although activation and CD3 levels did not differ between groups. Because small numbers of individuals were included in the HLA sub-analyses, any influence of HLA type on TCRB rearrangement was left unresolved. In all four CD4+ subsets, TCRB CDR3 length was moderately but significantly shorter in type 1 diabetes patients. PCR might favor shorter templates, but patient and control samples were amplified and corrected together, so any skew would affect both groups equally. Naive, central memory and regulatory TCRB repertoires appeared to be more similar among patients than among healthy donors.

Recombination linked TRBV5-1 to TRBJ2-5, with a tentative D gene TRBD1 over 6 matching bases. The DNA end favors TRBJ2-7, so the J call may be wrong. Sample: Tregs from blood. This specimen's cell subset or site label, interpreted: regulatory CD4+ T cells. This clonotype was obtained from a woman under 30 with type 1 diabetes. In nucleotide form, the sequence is TGCGCCAGCTACAGGGTCCCCTACGAGCAGTACTTC. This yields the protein CASYRVPYEQYF.